This T cell receptor (beta chain) comes out of a study of OX40 agonist ivuxolimab in advanced cancers. Background on the study: Cancers in dose escalation were hepatocellular, melanoma, renal cell and head and neck.

Enrollment shut out patients with autoimmune disease history or systemic immunosuppression. Blood draws occurred at baseline, cycle 4 day 1, and cycle 7 day 1. Method: immunoSEQ multiplex PCR; TCRdb's copy keeps in-frame clones and lacks some. The profile covers more than 85,000 clones, with around nine tenths appearing a single time and 0.25% to 0.3% taken by the ten largest. CDR1 SGHTA and CDR2 FQGTGA come from the germline V gene. This CDR3 comprises 15 residues. Losses at the gene ends were 0 bases for V and 4 bases for J; bases not matched to a gene: 3. This rearrangement joins TRBV7-3 to TRBJ2-1; 7 positions match TRBD2. The sequences come from CD4+ or CD8+ T cells sorted from blood, collected in a trial of the OX40 agonist ivuxolimab. This receptor was taken from an adult with an advanced solid tumor such as melanoma, head and neck, liver or kidney cancer. For the CDR3, the DNA is TGTGCCAGCAGCTTAACTAGCGGGCTTTACAATGAGCAGTTCTTC. It yields the protein CASSLTSGLYNEQFF.